This passage covers 9 T cell receptor beta chains from one sample sequenced in a study of Graves' ophthalmopathy and Graves' hyperthyroidism. Beta-chain TCR CDR3 regions were amplified from RNA transcripts. HTBI primers primed a first-round RT-PCR, and a second-round multiplex PCR followed. TCRdb re-called the multiplex PCR reads through MiXCR, storing one row per CDR3 protein. The table lists 650,000 to 900,000 distinct CDR3 sequences, 40% of them singletons. Material for sequencing was peripheral blood. Receptor source: an adult man with Graves' ophthalmopathy.

The rearrangement uses TRBV7-9 and TRBJ2-7, with D perhaps being TRBD1 or TRBD2 (5 bases each). There are 13 residues in the CDR3. Looked up from germline, CDR1 is SEHNR and CDR2 is FQNEAQ (reference sequence). Trimming took off 0 bases at V and 7 bases at J, with 10 bases between the two ends. CDR3 DNA sequence: TGTGCCAGCAGCTTAGCGGGGACCAGGGAGCAGTACTTC. The encoded protein is CASSLAGTREQYF.

J is TRBJ2-7 and V is TRBV25-1; D possibly uses TRBD1 or TRBD2 (5 bases each). Trimming took off 6 bases at V and 3 bases at J, with 15 bases between the two ends. The CDR3 loop spans 14 amino acids. Germline-derived CDR1 and CDR2 are MGHDK and SYGVNS. The CDR3 sequence is CASRDQGPYYEQYF. CDR3 bases: TGTGCCAGCAGGGATCAGGGACCGTACTACGAGCAGTACTTC.

J is TRBJ1-3 and V is TRBV2; D possibly corresponds to TRBD1 (6 bases). This CDR3 contains 16 residues. The germline V gene has CDR1 SNHLY and CDR2 FYNNEI. V gave up 3 bases and J gave up 2 bases, with 14 bases separating them. DNA of the CDR3: TGTGCCAGCAGTGATCTTGCGGGGGGCACTGGAAACACCATATATTTT. Encoded protein: CASSDLAGGTGNTIYF. The variable domain in full, completed from reference TRBV2 and TRBJ1-3, reads EPEVTQTPSHQVTQMGQEVILRCVPISNHLYFYWYRQILGQKVEFLVSFYNNEISEKSEIFDDQFSVERPDGSNFTLKIRSTKLEDSAMYFCASSDLAGGTGNTIYFGEGSWLTVV.

This clonotype was found many times. The chain combines TRBV29-1 with TRBJ1-2; 10 bases are shared with TRBD1. With 7 bases clipped from V and 4 bases from J, the junction kept 9 bases outside the gene matches. CDR3 length equals 14 residues. In germline, CDR1 is SQVTM, CDR2 ANQGSEA. The CDR3: CSAAGTGVAYGYTF. CDR3 in DNA: TGCAGCGCCGCCGGGACAGGGGTGGCCTATGGCTACACCTTC.

This clonotype occurred once. The rearrangement links TRBV2 to TRBJ2-7, with D unresolved. The CDR3 spans 11 residues. V gave up 3 bases and J gave up 7 bases, with 7 bases separating them. Germline-derived CDR1 and CDR2 are SNHLY and FYNNEI. CDR3 DNA: TGTGCCAGCAGTGATATAGGAGAGCAGTACTTC. Its protein is CASSDIGEQYF.

Only one count was recorded for this clonotype. The chain links TRBV11-2 to TRBJ2-3, with D possibly matching TRBD1 (7 bases). Germline assignment: CDR1 SGHAT and CDR2 FQNNGV. This CDR3 contains 15 residues. V was cut by 6 bases and J by 1 base, with 14 bases left in between. The CDR3 nucleotides are TGTGCCAGCAGTCCCGACAGGGAGGGCACAGATACGCAGTATTTT. Protein: CASSPDREGTDTQYF.

V and J are TRBV9 and TRBJ2-7; TRBD2 aligns across 10 bases. Germline CDR1 and CDR2: SGDLS and YYNGEE. The CDR3 consists of 16 residues. The V and J ends lost 4 bases and 7 bases, in that order; junction bases with no gene match: 14. The CDR3 here is CASSRYGTSEFREQYF. The CDR3 bases are TGTGCCAGCAGCAGATACGGGACTAGCGAGTTTCGGGAGCAGTACTTC. Full variable domain (outside the CDR3, taken from reference TRBV9 and TRBJ2-7): DSGVTQTPKHLITATGQRVTLRCSPRSGDLSVYWYQQSLDQGLQFLIQYYNGEERAKGNILERFSAQQFPDLHSELNLSSLELGDSALYFCASSRYGTSEFREQYFGPGTRLTVT.

Note on this clonotype: Its ends do not fully match the called genes, so a read error is possible. Here the CDR3 reads CASSIRAQWYEQYF. Here the CDR3 DNA reads TGTGCCAGCAGTATCCGGGCCCAGTGGTACGAGCAGTACTTC. The chain couples TRBV10-3 to TRBJ2-7; D is uncertain. This CDR3 is 14 amino acids long. Germline V gene lookup returns CDR1 ENHRY and CDR2 SYGVKD.

Ten or more counts support this clonotype. The chain joins TRBV9 to TRBJ1-4, with no clear D. The germline V gene encodes CDR1 SGDLS and CDR2 YYNGEE. V lost 4 bases to trimming and J lost 0 bases, with 13 bases between them. CDR3 length equals 16 residues. The CDR3 loop is CASSLQVTATNEKLFF. The CDR3 coding sequence is TGTGCCAGCAGCTTGCAGGTTACTGCAACTAATGAAAAACTGTTTTTT.